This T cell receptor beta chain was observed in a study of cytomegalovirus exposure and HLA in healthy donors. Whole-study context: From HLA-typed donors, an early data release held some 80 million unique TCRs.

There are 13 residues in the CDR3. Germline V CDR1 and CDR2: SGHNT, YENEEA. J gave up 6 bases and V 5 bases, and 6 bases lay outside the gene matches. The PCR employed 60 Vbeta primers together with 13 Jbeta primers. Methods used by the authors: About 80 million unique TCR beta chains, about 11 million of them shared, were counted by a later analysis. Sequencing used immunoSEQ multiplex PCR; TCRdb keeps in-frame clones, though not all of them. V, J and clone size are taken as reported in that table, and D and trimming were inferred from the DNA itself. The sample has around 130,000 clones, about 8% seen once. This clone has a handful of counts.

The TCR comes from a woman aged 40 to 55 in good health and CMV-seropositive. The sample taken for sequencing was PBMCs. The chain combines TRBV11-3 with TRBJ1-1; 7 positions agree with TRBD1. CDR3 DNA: TGTGCCAGCAGCATCGCAGGGGGAGCTGAAGCTTTCTTT. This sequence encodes CASSIAGGAEAFF.